This T cell receptor (beta chain) comes out of a study of metastatic and nonmetastatic thyroid tumors. Overall study results and limits: The reported finding was significantly higher TCR beta diversity in malignant thyroid tumors relative to benign nodules, in blood and tumor.

The V gene end was trimmed by 5 bases and the J gene end by 0 bases; junction bases not matched to a gene: 5. The CDR3 contains 17 residues. Germline lookup yields CDR1 SGHAT and CDR2 FQDESV (reference sequence). Among the patients, none had received any treatment before thyroid surgery. Original methodology: CDR3 was compared across clinicopathological groups, and the resulting differences were used to build a distant-metastasis classifier for papillary thyroid cancer. Through MiXCR, TCRdb re-clonotyped the PCR reads. The V and J calls, along with clone size, are taken from TCRdb and not from the paper's own processing. The sample includes 43,000 or so clones, roughly 16% of them seen just once. On this clone: Its antigen is still unknown.

Material for sequencing was blood. The clonotype comes from a female donor with papillary thyroid cancer or a benign thyroid nodule (not recorded which). Some clones in this sample may be carry-over from other donors' samples. This chain links TRBV11-1 with TRBJ2-3; TRBD2 matches 13 bases. The CDR3 protein is CASSPGTSGVSTDTQYF. The CDR3, as DNA: TGTGCCAGCAGCCCCGGGACTAGCGGGGTGAGCACAGATACGCAGTATTTT.